This T cell receptor beta chain was captured in a study of T cell responses to AZD1222 COVID-19 vaccine. V shed 4 bases and J shed 9 bases, with 19 bases lying between them. Germline loops: CDR1 SGHTA, CDR2 FQGNSA. The CDR3 is 16 residues long. Sequenced by immunoSEQ multiplex PCR; TCRdb stores in-frame clones only, minus some. Of 95,000 to 100,000 clones detected, roughly 84% appear once; the ten largest clones hold about 15%. The chain uses TRBV7-2 and TRBJ1-6, with D possibly TRBD1 on 6 matching bases. The sequencing here drew on peripheral blood, taken on day 0 of AZD1222 vaccination. The clonotype was recovered from an adult in good health. CDR3 nucleotides: TGTGCCAGCAGCTCCATGCATGGGGGCACAGGTTCACCCCTCCACTTT. It specifies CASSSMHGGTGSPLHF.